Each of the 15 T cell receptor beta chains below was sequenced from the same sample in a study of response to subunit inactivated influenza vaccine. TCRdb processed the RT-PCR reads anew with MiXCR; each CDR3 protein has one entry. Seen here are 500,000 to 750,000 distinct CDR3 sequences, 12% to 15% observed once, and the top ten hold 11%. Sequenced here: PBMCs from blood, sampled 11 to 12 days after vaccination. The receptors originated from a man aged 50 or older who received an inactivated influenza vaccine.

A few counts support this clonotype. The gene calls are TRBV20-1 and TRBJ2-1, with TRBD2 matching over 8 bases. Germline CDR1 and CDR2: DFQATT and SNEGSKA (reference sequence). J gave up 7 bases and V 6 bases, and 11 bases lay outside the gene matches. The CDR3 length is 14 residues. The CDR3 reads CSAPRLASGNEQFF. CDR3 coding DNA: TGCAGTGCCCCCAGACTAGCGTCGGGGAATGAGCAGTTCTTC.

With regard to this clonotype: This could be a read error, since a much larger clone is one nucleotide away. The chain is built from TRBV20-1 and TRBJ2-1; 7 nucleotides match TRBD2. Germline-derived CDR1 and CDR2 are DFQATT and SNEGSKA (reference sequence). The trim removed 5 bases at V and 7 bases at J, leaving 11 bases unmatched. The CDR3 has 14 amino acids. The CDR3 DNA follows: TGCAGTGCTGTCGGGGGGTTGGGGAAGAATGAGCAGTTCTTC. Its protein is CSAVGGLGKNEQFF.

This sequence joins TRBV15 and TRBJ1-1; D is undetermined. The V end was cut by 0 bases, the J end by 7 bases, with 9 bases between. Germline-derived CDR1 and CDR2 are LNHNV and YYDKDF (reference sequence). The CDR3 consists of 13 residues. The CDR3 sequence: CATSRDEGIEAFF. CDR3 nucleotide sequence: TGTGCCACCAGCAGAGACGAGGGCATTGAAGCTTTCTTT.

The table lists this clonotype with many counts. V gene TRBV11-2 combines with J gene TRBJ2-7; possible D gene TRBD2, 7 bases. Trimming cost V 2 bases and J 2 bases, with 22 bases left between them. CDR3 length: 18 amino acids. CDR1 SGHAT and CDR2 FQNNGV come from the germline V gene. The CDR3: CASSLYLSGGGLTYEQYF. As DNA, the CDR3 is TGTGCCAGCAGCTTATATCTCTCTGGCGGGGGCCTAACCTACGAGCAGTACTTC.

The chain uses TRBV15 and TRBJ2-7; D may be TRBD1 (5 bases). The CDR3 extends over 12 amino acids. CDR1 and CDR2 from the germline V gene are LNHNV and YYDKDF (reference sequence). V was cut by 5 bases and J by 8 bases, with 13 bases left in between. CDR3 in amino acids: CATSGAGPQQYF. CDR3 DNA sequence: TGTGCCACCAGCGGAGCAGGGCCCCAGCAGTACTTC.

This clonotype was observed at least ten times. The gene calls are TRBV5-1 and TRBJ1-2, with TRBD1 matching over 7 bases. The CDR3 has 12 amino acids. Germline V gene sequence: CDR1 SGHRS, CDR2 YFSETQ. The V gene end was trimmed by 3 bases and the J gene end by 6 bases; junction bases not matched to a gene: 2. Here the CDR3 reads CASSYTGDGYTF. The CDR3 nucleotides are TGCGCCAGCAGCTATACAGGGGATGGCTACACCTTC.

The V and J genes are TRBV20-1 and TRBJ2-3, with a possible D match to TRBD1 (7 bases). The V end lost 1 base, the J end lost 5 bases, and 19 bases lay between the germline ends. Germline V gene lookup returns CDR1 DFQATT and CDR2 SNEGSKA (reference sequence). The CDR3 totals 16 residues. The CDR3 is CSARGVTGPGRDTQYF. The CDR3 coding sequence is TGCAGTGCTAGAGGGGTGACAGGGCCCGGGAGAGATACGCAGTATTTT.

This clonotype was observed many times. The chain has TRBV4-1 and TRBJ2-3; D is perhaps TRBD1 (5 bases). Trimming removed 1 base at V and 2 bases at J, with 10 bases between. Germline lookup yields CDR1 MGHRA and CDR2 YSYEKL. The CDR3 length is 15 residues. CDR3 coding DNA: TGCGCCAGCAGCCAAGGGGCAGGGTCCACAGATACGCAGTATTTT. This translates into CASSQGAGSTDTQYF.

The CDR3, as DNA: TGCGCCAGCAGCCCGGGACTAGCGGGAGGTCTGTTCTTC. Translation: CASSPGLAGGLFF. The chain combines TRBV5-1 with TRBJ2-1, with 15 bases that match TRBD2. The length of the CDR3 is 13 residues. V lost 4 bases, J lost 15 bases, and 5 bases stayed unmatched. Looked up from germline, CDR1 is SGHRS and CDR2 is YFSETQ. The variable domain in full, completed from reference TRBV5-1 and TRBJ2-1, reads KAGVTQTPRYLIKTRGQQVTLSCSPISGHRSVSWYQQTPGQGLQFLFEYFSETQRNKGNFPGRFSGRQFSNSRSEMNVSTLELGDSALYLCASSPGLAGGLFFGPGTRLTVL.

This clonotype showed up many times. The chain couples TRBV5-1 to TRBJ2-3, with 13 bases fitting TRBD2. CDR1 and CDR2 from the germline V gene are SGHRS and YFSETQ. The V segment lost 0 bases and the J segment 0 bases; nucleotides outside the gene matches: 7. There are 19 residues in the CDR3. The CDR3 bases are TGCGCCAGCAGCTTGGGACTAGCGGGAGGATCAACTAGCACAGATACGCAGTATTTT. Its translation is CASSLGLAGGSTSTDTQYF.

This clonotype was found a few times. This chain joins TRBV21-1 and TRBJ2-3; the tabulated D call, TRBD1, remains unverified against the DNA. TRBV21-1 is marked as a pseudogene. The CDR3 runs to 17 residues. In DNA form, the CDR3 reads TGTGCCAGCAGCCTAAATTTGGGACAGGGGAGAACAGATACGCAGTATTTT. It translates to CASSLNLGQGRTDTQYF.

The gene calls are TRBV20-1 and TRBJ2-3; 8 nucleotides match TRBD2. The CDR3 runs to 14 residues. The germline V gene has CDR1 DFQATT and CDR2 SNEGSKA (reference sequence). Trimming took 5 bases from V and 5 from J; bases not matched to a gene: 9. CDR3 coding DNA: TGCAGTGCTGTAAGCGGGAGATGGGGAGATACGCAGTATTTT. It specifies CSAVSGRWGDTQYF.

This clonotype was observed at least ten times. The chain links TRBV2 to TRBJ2-1; 9 bases fit TRBD1. Germline lookup yields CDR1 SNHLY and CDR2 FYNNEI. V lost 6 bases to trimming and J lost 0 bases; unmatched junction nucleotides: 6. This CDR3 comprises 16 residues. CDR3 loop: CASRRGQGTSYNEQFF. As DNA, the CDR3 is TGTGCCAGCAGAAGGGGACAGGGAACCTCCTACAATGAGCAGTTCTTC.

This clonotype turned up a few times. The CDR3 spells CSARDVDRGHEQYF. The DNA for the CDR3 is TGCAGTGCTAGAGATGTGGACAGGGGCCACGAGCAGTACTTC. This sequence joins TRBV20-1 and TRBJ2-7; 9 bases are a match to TRBD1. The CDR3 has 14 residues. V trimming: 0 bases; J trimming: 5 bases; junction bases outside the gene matches: 5. Germline values: CDR1 DFQATT, CDR2 SNEGSKA (reference sequence).

This clonotype was found a few times. This chain joins TRBV20-1 and TRBJ1-4; D might be TRBD1 (5 bases). From germline, CDR1 is DFQATT and CDR2 SNEGSKA (reference sequence). The CDR3 runs to 14 residues. The V gene lost 3 bases and the J gene lost 0 bases, with 8 bases spanning the gap. The CDR3 DNA sequence: TGCAGTGCTAGGATAGGGGCAACTAATGAAAAACTGTTTTTT. This codes for CSARIGATNEKLFF.